The clone carrying this T cell receptor (beta chain) was observed a handful of times. Trimming removed 2 bases at V and 3 bases at J, with 6 bases between. The CDR3 extends over 13 amino acids. Germline V lookup: CDR1 SGDLS, CDR2 YYNGEE. This sample is part of a study of blood T cell repertoires in COVID-19. Overall study context: Collection of acute and convalescent COVID-19 samples took place in the United States, Italy and Spain.

Assay: immunoSEQ multiplex PCR; the TCRdb copy retains only in-frame clones and omits some. Of about 240,000 clones detected, around 86% appear once; the ten largest clones hold about 3.3%. The receptor comes from a middle-aged woman with acute COVID-19. J is TRBJ2-1 and V is TRBV9; D is uncertain. The sample comprised PBMCs or T cells enriched from blood (not recorded which). Here the CDR3 reads CASSVGFYNEQFF. CDR3 sequence (DNA): TGTGCCAGCAGCGTCGGGTTCTACAATGAGCAGTTCTTC.